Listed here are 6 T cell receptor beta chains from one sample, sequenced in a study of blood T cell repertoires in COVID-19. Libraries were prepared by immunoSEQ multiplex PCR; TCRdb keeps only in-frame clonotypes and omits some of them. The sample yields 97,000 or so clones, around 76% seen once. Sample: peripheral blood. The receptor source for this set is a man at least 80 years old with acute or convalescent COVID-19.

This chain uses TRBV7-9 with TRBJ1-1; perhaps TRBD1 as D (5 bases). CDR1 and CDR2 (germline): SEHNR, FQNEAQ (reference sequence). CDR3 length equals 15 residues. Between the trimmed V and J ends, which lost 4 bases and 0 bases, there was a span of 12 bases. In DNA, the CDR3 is TGTGCCAGCAGCTCATCAGGGAGGGTGAACACTGAAGCTTTCTTT. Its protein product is CASSSSGRVNTEAFF.

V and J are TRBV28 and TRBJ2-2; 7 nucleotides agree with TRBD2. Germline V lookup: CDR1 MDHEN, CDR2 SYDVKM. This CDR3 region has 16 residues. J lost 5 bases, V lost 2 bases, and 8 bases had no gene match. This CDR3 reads CASSLGGGPGTGELFF. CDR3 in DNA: TGTGCCAGCAGTTTAGGGGGAGGGCCGGGGACCGGGGAGCTGTTTTTT.

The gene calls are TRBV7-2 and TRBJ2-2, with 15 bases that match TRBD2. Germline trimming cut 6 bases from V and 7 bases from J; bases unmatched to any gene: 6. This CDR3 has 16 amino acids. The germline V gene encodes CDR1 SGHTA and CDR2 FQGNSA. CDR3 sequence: CASSQSGLAGGGELFF. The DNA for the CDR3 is TGTGCCAGCAGTCAATCGGGACTAGCGGGAGGCGGGGAGCTGTTTTTT.

The CDR3 spells CATSRKPGQSNSPLHF. The CDR3 coding sequence is TGTGCCACCAGCAGGAAACCGGGACAGAGTAATTCACCCCTCCACTTT. The chain has TRBV15 and TRBJ1-6; 7 positions agree with TRBD1. CDR3 length: 16 amino acids. The germline V gene encodes CDR1 LNHNV and CDR2 YYDKDF (reference sequence). V shed 3 bases, J shed 6 bases, and the junction held 8 bases outside the gene matches.

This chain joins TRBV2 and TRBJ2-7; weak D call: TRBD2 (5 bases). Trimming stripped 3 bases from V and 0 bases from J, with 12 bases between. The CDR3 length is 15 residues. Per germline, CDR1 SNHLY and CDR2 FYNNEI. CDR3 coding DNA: TGTGCCAGCAGTGACGAGCGTGGGAGCTCCTACGAGCAGTACTTC. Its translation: CASSDERGSSYEQYF.

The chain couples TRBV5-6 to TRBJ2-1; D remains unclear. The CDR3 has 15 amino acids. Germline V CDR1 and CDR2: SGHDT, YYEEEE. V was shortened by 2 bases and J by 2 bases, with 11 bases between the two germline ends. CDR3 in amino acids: CASSFSRLTYNEQFF. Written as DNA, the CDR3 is TGTGCCAGCAGCTTCTCCAGGCTGACCTACAATGAGCAGTTCTTC.